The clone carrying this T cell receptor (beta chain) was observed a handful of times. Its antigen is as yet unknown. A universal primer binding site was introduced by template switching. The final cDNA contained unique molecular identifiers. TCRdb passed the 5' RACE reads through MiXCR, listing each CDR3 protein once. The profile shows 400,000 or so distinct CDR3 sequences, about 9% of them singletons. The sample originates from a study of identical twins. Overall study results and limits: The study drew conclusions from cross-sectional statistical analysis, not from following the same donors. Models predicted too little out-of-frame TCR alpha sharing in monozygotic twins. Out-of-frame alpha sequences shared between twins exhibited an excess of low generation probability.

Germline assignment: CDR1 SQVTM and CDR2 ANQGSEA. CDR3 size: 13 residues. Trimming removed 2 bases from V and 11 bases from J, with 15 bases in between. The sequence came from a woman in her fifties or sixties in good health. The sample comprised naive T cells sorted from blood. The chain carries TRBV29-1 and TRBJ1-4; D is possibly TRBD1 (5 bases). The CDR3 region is CSVESGESDKLFF. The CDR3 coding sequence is TGCAGCGTTGAATCGGGGGAGTCTGATAAACTGTTTTTT.